Below, 3 T cell receptor beta chains from the same sample are listed, as sequenced in a study of chemoradiotherapy in HPV16-positive cancers. The table came from immunoSEQ multiplex PCR; TCRdb's copy has only in-frame clones and leaves some out. This table has about 16,000 clones, about three quarters appearing once. The source was tumor tissue, collected from a patient who underwent chemoradiotherapy. All receptors derive from a human donor with HPV-associated anogenital cancer.

This clone came up once. This chain joins TRBV7-9 and TRBJ1-6; 9 bases match TRBD1. Germline V lookup: CDR1 SEHNR, CDR2 FQNEAQ (reference sequence). This CDR3 region has 15 residues. V lost 4 bases, J lost 8 bases, and 6 bases stayed unmatched. The CDR3 DNA sequence: TGTGCCAGCAGCTACACAGGGGGCTGGGATTCACCCCTCCACTTT. It codes for CASSYTGGWDSPLHF.

This chain connects TRBV7-9 to TRBJ2-2; D may be TRBD1 (6 bases). Looked up from germline, CDR1 is SEHNR and CDR2 is FQNEAQ (reference sequence). V lost 8 bases and J lost 4, with 14 bases in between. The CDR3 sequence is 14 residues long. The CDR3 loop reads CASGFTGTTGELFF. CDR3 bases: TGTGCCAGCGGATTTACAGGGACCACCGGGGAGCTGTTTTTT.

The chain carries TRBV7-8 and TRBJ1-2, with 8 bases that match TRBD1. The germline V gene encodes CDR1 SGHVS and CDR2 FQNEAQ. The V segment lost 0 bases and the J segment 4 bases; nucleotides outside the gene matches: 1. The CDR3 has 14 residues. This CDR3 reads CASSLAGQVYGYTF. The CDR3 DNA follows: TGTGCCAGCAGCTTAGCGGGACAGGTCTATGGCTACACCTTC.